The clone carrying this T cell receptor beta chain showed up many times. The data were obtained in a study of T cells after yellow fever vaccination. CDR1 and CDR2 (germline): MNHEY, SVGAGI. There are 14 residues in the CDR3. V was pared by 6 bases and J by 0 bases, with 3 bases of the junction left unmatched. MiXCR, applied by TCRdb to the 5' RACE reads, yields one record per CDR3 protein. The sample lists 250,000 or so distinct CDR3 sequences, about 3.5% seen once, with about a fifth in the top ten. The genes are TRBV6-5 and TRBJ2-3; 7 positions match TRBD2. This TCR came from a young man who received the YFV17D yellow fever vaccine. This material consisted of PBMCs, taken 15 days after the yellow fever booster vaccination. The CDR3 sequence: CASSAGLSTDTQYF. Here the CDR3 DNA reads TGTGCCAGCAGCGCGGGACTAAGCACAGATACGCAGTATTTT.